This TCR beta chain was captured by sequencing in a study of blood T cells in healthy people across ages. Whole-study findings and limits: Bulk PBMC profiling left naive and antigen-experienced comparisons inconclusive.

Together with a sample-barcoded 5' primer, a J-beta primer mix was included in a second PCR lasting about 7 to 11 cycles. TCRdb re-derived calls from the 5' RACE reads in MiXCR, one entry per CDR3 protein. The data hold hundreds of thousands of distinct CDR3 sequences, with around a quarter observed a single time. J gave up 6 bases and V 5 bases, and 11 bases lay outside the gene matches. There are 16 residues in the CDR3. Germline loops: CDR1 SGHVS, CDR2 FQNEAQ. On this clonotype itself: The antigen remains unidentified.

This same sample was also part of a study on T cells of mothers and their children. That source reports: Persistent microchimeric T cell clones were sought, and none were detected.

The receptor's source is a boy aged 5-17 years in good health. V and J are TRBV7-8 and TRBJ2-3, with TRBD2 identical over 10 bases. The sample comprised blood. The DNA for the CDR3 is TGTGCCAGCAGCCGCTATAGCTCTAGCGGGGGTGATACGCAGTATTTT. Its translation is CASSRYSSSGGDTQYF.